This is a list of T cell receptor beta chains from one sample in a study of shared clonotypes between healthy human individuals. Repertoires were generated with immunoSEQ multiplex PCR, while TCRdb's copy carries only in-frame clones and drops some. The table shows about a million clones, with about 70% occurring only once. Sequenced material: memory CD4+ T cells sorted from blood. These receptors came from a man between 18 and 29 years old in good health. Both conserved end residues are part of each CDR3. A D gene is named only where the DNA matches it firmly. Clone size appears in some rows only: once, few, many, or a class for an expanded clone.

cdr3_aa: CASSETGSYNEQFF
cdr3_nt: TGTGCCAGCAGTGAAACGGGCTCCTACAATGAGCAGTTCTTC
clone_size: -
j_call: TRBJ2-1
v_call: TRBV2
d_call: -

cdr3_aa: CASSQRQGDVEGNQPQHF
cdr3_nt: TGCGCCAGCAGCCAACGACAGGGGGACGTTGAGGGCAATCAGCCCCAGCATTTT
clone_size: -
j_call: TRBJ1-5
v_call: TRBV4-1
d_call: TRBD1

cdr3_aa: CAWSVPPLYEQYF
cdr3_nt: TGTGCCTGGAGTGTACCCCCCCTATACGAGCAGTACTTC
clone_size: -
j_call: TRBJ2-7
v_call: TRBV30
d_call: -

cdr3_aa: CASSLQRGTYEQYF
cdr3_nt: TGTGCCAGCAGCTTGCAGCGGGGAACCTACGAGCAGTACTTC
clone_size: -
j_call: TRBJ2-7
v_call: TRBV5-4
d_call: TRBD2

cdr3_aa: CASSLWDDAGNTIYF
cdr3_nt: TGTGCCAGCAGCTTATGGGACGACGCTGGAAACACCATATATTTT
clone_size: -
j_call: TRBJ1-3
v_call: TRBV7-2
d_call: -

cdr3_aa: CASSLNRGSTVETQYF
cdr3_nt: TGCGCCAGCAGCTTGAACAGGGGGAGTACGGTGGAGACCCAGTACTTC
clone_size: -
j_call: TRBJ2-5
v_call: TRBV5-1
d_call: TRBD1

cdr3_aa: CASASGASYEQYF
cdr3_nt: TGCGCCAGCGCGAGCGGGGCCTCCTACGAGCAGTACTTC
clone_size: -
j_call: TRBJ2-7
v_call: TRBV5-1
d_call: TRBD2

cdr3_aa: CASSVEPGLAEQYF
cdr3_nt: TGTGCCAGCAGCGTAGAACCGGGACTAGCTGAGCAGTACTTC
clone_size: many
j_call: TRBJ2-7
v_call: TRBV9
d_call: TRBD2

cdr3_aa: CASSKTGRAEAFF
cdr3_nt: TGTGCCAGCAGTAAGACAGGTCGGGCTGAAGCTTTCTTT
clone_size: -
j_call: TRBJ1-1
v_call: TRBV6-6
d_call: -

cdr3_aa: CASSSLAGAYNEQFF
cdr3_nt: TGTGCCAGCAGTTCACTAGCGGGAGCGTACAATGAGCAGTTCTTC
clone_size: -
j_call: TRBJ2-1
v_call: TRBV6-6
d_call: TRBD2

cdr3_aa: CASRGDLGIGELFF
cdr3_nt: TGTGCCAGCAGGGGAGACTTAGGTATCGGGGAGCTGTTTTTT
clone_size: -
j_call: TRBJ2-2
v_call: TRBV7-3
d_call: -

cdr3_aa: CASTQGAQGYEQYF
cdr3_nt: TGTGCCAGCACCCAAGGGGCGCAGGGATACGAGCAGTACTTC
clone_size: -
j_call: TRBJ2-7
v_call: TRBV7-4
d_call: -

cdr3_aa: CATRPDTDTQYF
cdr3_nt: TGTGCCACACGACCGGACACAGATACGCAGTATTTT
clone_size: -
j_call: TRBJ2-3
v_call: TRBV6-1
d_call: -

cdr3_aa: CAWSLALFPYGYTF
cdr3_nt: TGTGCCTGGAGTCTAGCGCTGTTCCCCTATGGCTACACCTTC
clone_size: -
j_call: TRBJ1-2
v_call: TRBV30
d_call: -

cdr3_aa: CASTPPGSSYNEQFF
cdr3_nt: TGTGCCAGCACCCCCCCGGGCAGCTCCTACAATGAGCAGTTCTTC
clone_size: once
j_call: TRBJ2-1
v_call: TRBV27
d_call: -

cdr3_aa: CASSLAHGQETQYF
cdr3_nt: TGCGCCAGCAGCTTGGCCCACGGACAAGAGACCCAGTACTTC
clone_size: -
j_call: TRBJ2-5
v_call: TRBV5-1
d_call: -

cdr3_aa: CASRQVPDLNTEAFF
cdr3_nt: TGCGCCAGCAGGCAGGTCCCGGACCTAAACACTGAAGCTTTCTTT
clone_size: -
j_call: TRBJ1-1
v_call: TRBV4-1
d_call: -

cdr3_aa: CASSVESNTGELFF
cdr3_nt: TGTGCCAGCAGTGTGGAATCGAACACCGGGGAGCTGTTTTTT
clone_size: -
j_call: TRBJ2-2
v_call: TRBV6-4
d_call: -

cdr3_aa: CATSRDTLGESYEQYF
cdr3_nt: TGTGCCACCAGCAGAGATACCCTCGGGGAGTCCTACGAGCAGTACTTC
clone_size: -
j_call: TRBJ2-7
v_call: TRBV15
d_call: -

cdr3_aa: CARSITVAGGPGETQYF
cdr3_nt: TGTGCCAGAAGTATAACTGTAGCGGGAGGGCCCGGAGAGACCCAGTACTTC
clone_size: -
j_call: TRBJ2-5
v_call: TRBV5-3
d_call: TRBD2

cdr3_aa: CASSNPRGGGTEAFF
cdr3_nt: TGTGCCAGCAGCAACCCCAGGGGAGGAGGCACTGAAGCTTTCTTT
clone_size: -
j_call: TRBJ1-1
v_call: TRBV5-4
d_call: -

cdr3_aa: CASSSTDTQYF
cdr3_nt: TGCGCCAGCAGCTCCACAGATACGCAGTATTTT
clone_size: -
j_call: TRBJ2-3
v_call: TRBV5-1
d_call: -

cdr3_aa: CASSWAGVNTEAFF
cdr3_nt: TGTGCCAGCAGCTGGGCAGGGGTGAACACTGAAGCTTTCTTT
clone_size: -
j_call: TRBJ1-1
v_call: TRBV7-9
d_call: -

cdr3_aa: CASSQDQVLTSTTYEQYF
cdr3_nt: TGTGCCAGCAGCCAAGATCAGGTATTGACATCGACAACCTACGAGCAGTACTTC
clone_size: -
j_call: TRBJ2-7
v_call: TRBV14
d_call: -

cdr3_aa: CASSLVGGRNYGYTF
cdr3_nt: TGTGCCAGCAGCTTGGTGGGGGGCAGGAACTATGGCTACACCTTC
clone_size: -
j_call: TRBJ1-2
v_call: TRBV5-6
d_call: -

cdr3_aa: CASSTGGNYEQYF
cdr3_nt: TGCGCCAGCAGTACAGGGGGTAACTACGAGCAGTACTTC
clone_size: -
j_call: TRBJ2-7
v_call: TRBV10-2
d_call: TRBD1

cdr3_aa: CASSPSDTRAQHF
cdr3_nt: TGTGCCAGCTCACCCTCTGACACCAGGGCCCAGCATTTT
clone_size: -
j_call: TRBJ1-5
v_call: TRBV18
d_call: -

cdr3_aa: CASSEVNGLYGYTF
cdr3_nt: TGTGCCAGCAGTGAAGTCAACGGCCTCTATGGCTACACCTTC
clone_size: -
j_call: TRBJ1-2
v_call: TRBV6-1
d_call: -

cdr3_aa: CAWSALMGYEQYF
cdr3_nt: TGTGCCTGGAGTGCTCTTATGGGGTACGAGCAGTACTTC
clone_size: -
j_call: TRBJ2-7
v_call: TRBV30
d_call: -

cdr3_aa: CATSRGSSGANVLTF
cdr3_nt: TGTGCCACCAGCAGAGGGTCCTCTGGGGCCAACGTCCTGACTTTC
clone_size: -
j_call: TRBJ2-6
v_call: TRBV15
d_call: -

cdr3_aa: CASSLPGTGTNEQFF
cdr3_nt: TGTGCCAGCAGCCTGCCCGGGACAGGGACCAATGAGCAGTTCTTC
clone_size: -
j_call: TRBJ2-1
v_call: TRBV5-4
d_call: TRBD1

cdr3_aa: CASSQTIYKNIQYF
cdr3_nt: TGTGCCAGCAGCCAGACCATTTACAAAAACATTCAGTACTTC
clone_size: -
j_call: TRBJ2-4
v_call: TRBV7-8
d_call: -

cdr3_aa: CASRQDRYQETQYF
cdr3_nt: TGTGCCAGCAGACAGGACAGGTACCAAGAGACCCAGTACTTC
clone_size: -
j_call: TRBJ2-5
v_call: TRBV5-6
d_call: TRBD1

cdr3_aa: CASSLETVVGRNFYEQYF
cdr3_nt: TGCGCCAGCAGCTTGGAGACGGTCGTAGGGCGGAATTTCTACGAGCAGTACTTC
clone_size: -
j_call: TRBJ2-7
v_call: TRBV5-1
d_call: -

cdr3_aa: CASSLVPGSNEQFF
cdr3_nt: TGCGCCAGCAGCTTGGTTCCGGGAAGCAATGAGCAGTTCTTC
clone_size: -
j_call: TRBJ2-1
v_call: TRBV5-1
d_call: -

cdr3_aa: CASSMTSLYEQYF
cdr3_nt: TGTGCCAGTAGTATGACTAGCCTCTACGAGCAGTACTTC
clone_size: -
j_call: TRBJ2-7
v_call: TRBV19
d_call: TRBD2

cdr3_aa: CASSEPAGSGGLFITDTQYF
cdr3_nt: TGTGCCAGCAGTGAACCGGCTGGTAGCGGGGGGTTGTTCATCACAGATACGCAGTATTTT
clone_size: -
j_call: TRBJ2-3
v_call: TRBV6-1
d_call: TRBD2

cdr3_aa: CASSVSTAQSSYNEQFF
cdr3_nt: TGTGCCAGCAGCGTTAGCACAGCCCAGAGCTCCTACAATGAGCAGTTCTTC
clone_size: -
j_call: TRBJ2-1
v_call: TRBV9
d_call: -

cdr3_aa: CASRPDGPEAFF
cdr3_nt: TGTGCCAGCAGACCTGACGGCCCTGAAGCTTTCTTT
clone_size: few
j_call: TRBJ1-1
v_call: TRBV6-1
d_call: -

cdr3_aa: CASSLGSRGATDTQYF
cdr3_nt: TGTGCCAGCAGCTTGGGATCCAGGGGGGCCACAGATACGCAGTATTTT
clone_size: -
j_call: TRBJ2-3
v_call: TRBV5-6
d_call: -

cdr3_aa: CAWRRGASGGEQYF
cdr3_nt: TGTGCCTGGAGGAGGGGGGCCTCCGGGGGCGAGCAGTACTTC
clone_size: once
j_call: TRBJ2-7
v_call: TRBV30
d_call: -

cdr3_aa: CASSLEGQGYTDTQYF
cdr3_nt: TGTGCCAGCAGCTTGGAGGGGCAGGGTTACACAGATACGCAGTATTTT
clone_size: -
j_call: TRBJ2-3
v_call: TRBV5-6
d_call: -

cdr3_aa: CASSAVVQGSHEQFF
cdr3_nt: TGCGCCAGCAGCGCCGTAGTCCAAGGGAGCCATGAGCAGTTCTTC
clone_size: once
j_call: TRBJ2-1
v_call: TRBV5-1
d_call: -

cdr3_aa: CASSRTSGKTYEQYF
cdr3_nt: TGTGCCAGCAGCCGCACTAGCGGGAAGACCTACGAGCAGTACTTC
clone_size: -
j_call: TRBJ2-7
v_call: TRBV5-6
d_call: TRBD2

cdr3_aa: CASSVTTSTDTQYF
cdr3_nt: TGTGCCAGCAGTGTAACGACTAGCACAGATACGCAGTATTTT
clone_size: -
j_call: TRBJ2-3
v_call: TRBV6-4
d_call: -

cdr3_aa: CASKLTGGNEKLFF
cdr3_nt: TGTGCCAGCAAACTGACAGGGGGCAATGAAAAACTGTTTTTT
clone_size: -
j_call: TRBJ1-4
v_call: TRBV6-5
d_call: TRBD1

cdr3_aa: CASRLGFITEAFF
cdr3_nt: TGTGCCAGCCGCCTGGGGTTCATAACTGAAGCTTTCTTT
clone_size: -
j_call: TRBJ1-1
v_call: TRBV28
d_call: -

cdr3_aa: CASSKPGGQETQYF
cdr3_nt: TGTGCCAGCAGCAAACCGGGGGGCCAGGAGACCCAGTACTTC
clone_size: -
j_call: TRBJ2-5
v_call: TRBV21-1
d_call: -

cdr3_aa: CASSPPGLDREQFF
cdr3_nt: TGTGCCAGCAGCCCCCCCGGACTAGATCGGGAGCAGTTCTTC
clone_size: -
j_call: TRBJ2-1
v_call: TRBV5-4
d_call: TRBD2

cdr3_aa: CASGGRGANYGYTF
cdr3_nt: TGTGCCTCCGGGGGGAGGGGAGCTAACTATGGCTACACCTTC
clone_size: -
j_call: TRBJ1-2
v_call: TRBV10-3
d_call: -

cdr3_aa: CASSLGTGTSGTDTQYF
cdr3_nt: TGTGCCAGCAGCTTGGGAACCGGGACTAGCGGCACAGATACGCAGTATTTT
clone_size: -
j_call: TRBJ2-3
v_call: TRBV11-3
d_call: TRBD2

cdr3_aa: CASRIVKWKPTEAFF
cdr3_nt: TGCGCCAGCAGAATTGTTAAGTGGAAACCTACTGAAGCTTTCTTT
clone_size: -
j_call: TRBJ1-1
v_call: TRBV10-1
d_call: -

cdr3_aa: CASSYGAPYEQYF
cdr3_nt: TGTGCCAGCAGTTACGGGGCACCCTACGAGCAGTACTTC
clone_size: -
j_call: TRBJ2-7
v_call: TRBV6-5
d_call: -

cdr3_aa: CATSRDYYSTDTQYF
cdr3_nt: TGTGCCACCAGCAGAGACTACTATAGCACAGATACGCAGTATTTT
clone_size: -
j_call: TRBJ2-3
v_call: TRBV15
d_call: -

cdr3_aa: CASSLLFGAETQYF
cdr3_nt: TGCGCCAGCAGCTTGCTATTCGGGGCGGAGACCCAGTACTTC
clone_size: -
j_call: TRBJ2-5
v_call: TRBV5-1
d_call: -

cdr3_aa: CASSLRLAGQETQYF
cdr3_nt: TGTGCCAGCAGTCTCCGACTAGCGGGGCAAGAGACCCAGTACTTC
clone_size: -
j_call: TRBJ2-5
v_call: TRBV28
d_call: TRBD2

cdr3_aa: CASSLRLAGGPGNEQFF
cdr3_nt: TGTGCCAGCTCACTTAGACTAGCGGGAGGCCCTGGGAATGAGCAGTTCTTC
clone_size: -
j_call: TRBJ2-1
v_call: TRBV18
d_call: TRBD2

cdr3_aa: CASSYSAGTPHEQYF
cdr3_nt: TGTGCCAGCAGTTACTCCGCGGGCACGCCCCACGAGCAGTACTTC
clone_size: once
j_call: TRBJ2-7
v_call: TRBV6-6
d_call: -

cdr3_aa: CASSLTQGQSYNSPLHF
cdr3_nt: TGTGCCAGCAGTTTAACCCAGGGACAGAGCTATAATTCACCCCTCCACTTT
clone_size: -
j_call: TRBJ1-6
v_call: TRBV28
d_call: TRBD1